This T cell receptor beta chain was found in a study of OX40 agonist ivuxolimab in advanced cancers. Study at large: Allowance was made for prior anti-PD-1, anti-PD-L1 or anti-CTLA-4 therapy, and roughly 40% had some.

The table came from immunoSEQ multiplex PCR; TCRdb's copy has only in-frame clones and leaves some out. The sample has about 50,000 clones; about nine tenths are singletons. The CDR3 is 15 amino acids. Germline-derived CDR1 and CDR2 are MDHEN and SYDVKM. This clone was picked up one time. The rearrangement uses TRBV28 and TRBJ2-5; 10 nucleotides line up with TRBD1. The J call may not be correct, given that the DNA end is closer to TRBJ2-7. The clonotype originates from an adult with an advanced solid tumor such as melanoma, head and neck, liver or kidney cancer. The sample here was CD4+ or CD8+ T cells sorted from blood, taken in a trial of the OX40 agonist ivuxolimab. In nucleotides, the CDR3 is TGTGCCAGCAGTTTCTGGACAGGGGGCTCCTACGAGCAGTACTTC. Protein product: CASSFWTGGSYEQYF.